Presented here are 25 T cell receptor beta chains from one specimen sequenced in a study of T cells in Graves' hyperthyroidism and ophthalmopathy. The investigators amplified TCR beta CDR3 regions from RNA transcripts. During a first-round RT-PCR of the TCR CDR3, the HTBI primer set was used. TCRdb fed the multiplex PCR reads into MiXCR, producing one record per CDR3 protein. The table records fewer than 400,000 distinct CDR3 sequences, more than 15% of them present only once. The sequenced sample consisted of blood. These TCRs come from a woman under 30 with Graves' hyperthyroidism that later progressed to Graves' ophthalmopathy.

This clonotype was observed at least ten times. The chain employs TRBV28 and TRBJ2-7; 10 nucleotides align to TRBD2. The germline CDR1 and CDR2 sequences are MDHEN and SYDVKM. Trimming at V came to 3 bases and at J to 6 bases, leaving 8 bases not matched to a gene. This CDR3 is 15 amino acids long. DNA of the CDR3: TGTGCCAGCAGTTTTCCTAGCGGGGGAGGAGGCGAGCAGTACTTC. Translation gives CASSFPSGGGGEQYF.

This clonotype has just a few counts. The chain recombines TRBV20-1 with TRBJ2-5; 8 bases agree with TRBD2. Losses at the gene ends were 3 bases for V and 4 bases for J; bases not matched to a gene: 13. The CDR3 totals 16 residues. The germline CDR1 and CDR2 sequences are DFQATT and SNEGSKA (reference sequence). The DNA of the CDR3 is TGCAGTGCTAGCCCCCCGGGACTAGGTGTTATAGAGACCCAGTACTTC. Translating it yields CSASPPGLGVIETQYF.

This clonotype was detected many times. This rearrangement joins TRBV7-2 to TRBJ2-7, with 11 nucleotides matching TRBD2. Germline-derived CDR1 and CDR2 are SGHTA and FQGNSA. The V segment lost 5 bases and the J segment 2 bases; nucleotides outside the gene matches: 5. This CDR3 has 15 amino acids. CDR3: CASSLGLAGPYEQYF. CDR3 in DNA: TGTGCCAGCAGCCTCGGACTAGCGGGCCCCTACGAGCAGTACTTC.

The chain is built from TRBV6-2 or TRBV6-3 and TRBJ2-1; D may be TRBD2 (7 bases). This CDR3 is built from 14 residues. Germline loops: CDR1 MNHEY, CDR2 SVGEGT. Trimming removed 8 bases at V and 4 bases at J, with 15 bases between. CDR3 sequence (DNA): TGTGCCAGCTGGTACGGGGGGCTGTACAATGAGCAGTTCTTC. It specifies CASWYGGLYNEQFF.

This clonotype was detected only a few times. The rearrangement uses TRBV28 and TRBJ2-1; D unresolved. The V and J ends lost 5 bases and 12 bases respectively, with 14 bases between them. The V gene's germline CDR1 is MDHEN and CDR2 SYDVKM. This CDR3 is 12 amino acids long. The CDR3 DNA is TGTGCCAGCAGTCCTGGTAGGCGTTTGCAGTTCTTC. Translated, it gives CASSPGRRLQFF. The full variable domain, rest sourced from reference TRBV28 and TRBJ2-1, is DVKVTQSSRYLVKRTGEKVFLECVQDMDHENMFWYRQDPGLGLRLIYFSYDVKMKEKGDIPEGYSVSREKKERFSLILESASTNQTSMYLCASSPGRRLQFFGPGTRLTVL.

This clonotype was detected ten times or more. The germline gene is not matched at one end of the junction; a read error may be the cause. The chain links TRBV2 to TRBJ2-7; D gene uncertain. The CDR3 sequence is 13 residues long. Germline V CDR1 and CDR2: SNHLY, FYNNEI. CDR3 sequence: CASREDPPYEQYF. CDR3 DNA: TGTGCCAGCAGAGAAGACCCGCCCTACGAGCAGTACTTC.

This clonotype was picked up many times. The rearrangement links TRBV28 to TRBJ1-4; D possibly corresponds to TRBD1 (6 bases). Per the germline V gene, CDR1 is MDHEN and CDR2 is SYDVKM. This CDR3 spans 16 amino acids. With 6 bases removed from V and 4 bases from J, the gap between germline ends came to 18 bases. The CDR3 spells CASSPPPGEVNEKLFF. The DNA of the CDR3 is TGTGCCAGCAGCCCACCTCCAGGGGAGGTTAATGAAAAACTGTTTTTT.

The rearrangement joins TRBV9 to TRBJ2-1, with TRBD2 matching 7 bases. The CDR3 contains 12 residues. With 4 bases clipped from V and 14 bases from J, the junction kept 9 bases outside the gene matches. Germline V gives CDR1 SGDLS, CDR2 YYNGEE. Here the CDR3 reads CASSPLAEREFF. The CDR3 DNA follows: TGTGCCAGCAGCCCCCTAGCGGAGCGGGAGTTCTTC.

This clonotype was counted ten times or more. The J gene is TRBJ2-3, the V gene TRBV20-1, with 7 bases aligning to TRBD2. V lost 5 bases and J lost 4; bases outside the gene matches: 9. Germline lookup yields CDR1 DFQATT and CDR2 SNEGSKA (reference sequence). The CDR3 runs to 14 residues. This CDR3 is CSAGGRGTADTQYF. The CDR3, as DNA: TGCAGTGCTGGGGGGAGGGGCACCGCAGATACGCAGTATTTT.

This clonotype occurred a few times. The V gene is TRBV14, the J gene TRBJ2-6; maybe TRBD2 (5 bases). V was trimmed by 1 base and J by 0 bases, leaving 13 bases between them. Germline V gene data show CDR1 as SGHDN and CDR2 as FVKESK. The CDR3 has 18 amino acids. The DNA of the CDR3 is TGTGCCAGCAGCCAAGTGACGATGAGGGACTCTGGGGCCAACGTCCTGACTTTC. It yields the protein CASSQVTMRDSGANVLTF.

Ten or more counts support this clonotype. This chain uses TRBV28 with TRBJ2-2; TRBD2 matches 9 bases. Germline V gives CDR1 MDHEN, CDR2 SYDVKM. The CDR3 covers 12 residues. This CDR3 reads CVTSGLTGELFF. The CDR3 DNA is TGTGTGACTAGCGGCCTCACCGGGGAGCTGTTTTTT.

V and J are TRBV5-6 and TRBJ2-5; 10 bases map to TRBD2. Looked up from germline, CDR1 is SGHDT and CDR2 is YYEEEE. CDR3 length: 16 residues. V gave up 2 bases and J gave up 3 bases; unmatched junction bases: 7. In DNA, the CDR3 is TGTGCCAGCAGCTTAGCCCCCGGACTAGCGGAAGAGACCCAGTACTTC. Encoded protein: CASSLAPGLAEETQYF.

This clonotype was seen at least ten times. The V call is TRBV3-1, the J call TRBJ1-4, with D possibly being TRBD1 (5 bases). V dropped 1 base and J dropped 8 bases, with 14 bases sitting between them. Germline loops: CDR1 LGHDT, CDR2 YNNKEL (reference sequence). This CDR3 spans 15 amino acids. CDR3 bases: TGTGCCAGCAGCCAAGGGAGGGGCGAATGGGAAAAACTGTTTTTT. It translates to CASSQGRGEWEKLFF.

CDR3: CASSLDGRFTDTQYF. The CDR3 DNA reads as TGCGCCAGCAGCTTGGACGGGCGGTTCACAGATACGCAGTATTTT. This sequence joins TRBV5-1 and TRBJ2-3, with D unclear. Germline V CDR1 and CDR2: SGHRS, YFSETQ. The CDR3 is made up of 15 amino acids. Trimming took 0 bases from V and 2 from J, leaving 10 bases between them.

This clonotype was seen a handful of times. The chain combines TRBV6-1 with TRBJ2-7; D is perhaps TRBD2 (6 bases). CDR3 size: 13 residues. Germline-derived CDR1 and CDR2 are MNHNS and SASEGT. Trimming shortened V by 5 bases and J by 7 bases, and 15 bases separated the two germline ends. The DNA of the CDR3 is TGTGCCAGCAGTTTGGGACTGGACGGGGAGCAGTACTTC. It yields the protein CASSLGLDGEQYF.

This clonotype was recorded at least ten times. The chain recombines TRBV29-1 with TRBJ2-3; tentatively, D is TRBD2 (6 bases). The germline V gene encodes CDR1 SQVTM and CDR2 ANQGSEA. Trimming took off 4 bases at V and 5 bases at J, with 19 bases between the two ends. This CDR3 region has 15 residues. The CDR3 sequence is CSVASGPGIVDTQYF. CDR3 DNA: TGCAGCGTTGCCAGCGGGCCAGGGATTGTAGATACGCAGTATTTT.

The chain is built from TRBV7-2 and TRBJ2-2; D possibly matches TRBD1 or TRBD2 (6 bases each). This CDR3 spans 15 amino acids. V gave up 2 bases and J gave up 5 bases, with 12 bases separating them. CDR1 is SGHTA and CDR2 is FQGNSA in the germline V gene. DNA for the CDR3: TGTGCCAGCAGCTTAAGACAGGCGGGGACCGGGGAGCTGTTTTTT. Translated, it gives CASSLRQAGTGELFF.

This clonotype was counted ten times or more. This chain joins TRBV7-9 and TRBJ1-2, with D maybe TRBD1 (6 bases). The V gene lost 4 bases and the J gene lost 2 bases, with 26 bases spanning the gap. The germline gives CDR1 SEHNR, CDR2 FQNEAQ (reference sequence). CDR3 length: 19 amino acids. The CDR3 sequence is CASSSLPGAAKSSNYGYTF. In nucleotides, the CDR3 is TGTGCCAGCAGCTCCCTCCCAGGGGCAGCCAAGAGCAGCAACTATGGCTACACCTTC.

At least ten counts were recorded for this clonotype. This chain connects TRBV20-1 to TRBJ2-7; D is uncertain. Trimming removed 6 bases at V and 5 bases at J, with 20 bases between. CDR3 size: 14 residues. Germline assignment: CDR1 DFQATT and CDR2 SNEGSKA (reference sequence). The CDR3 spells CSAGTTREVHEQYF. In nucleotides, the CDR3 is TGCAGTGCCGGAACGACCCGAGAGGTCCACGAGCAGTACTTC.

The V gene is TRBV9, the J gene TRBJ1-3, with D possibly matching TRBD1 (6 bases). In germline, CDR1 is SGDLS, CDR2 YYNGEE. V lost 4 bases, J lost 2 bases, and 13 bases lay in between. The CDR3 sequence is 15 residues long. CDR3 DNA: TGTGCCAGCAGCACACTACAGGGTACTGGAAACACCATATATTTT. It yields the protein CASSTLQGTGNTIYF.

The table lists this clonotype with many counts. V gene TRBV6-1 combines with J gene TRBJ1-5, with D tentatively TRBD1 (5 bases). CDR3 length: 13 amino acids. The ends were cut back, 10 bases at V and 1 base at J, with 11 bases in the middle. Germline V gene sequence: CDR1 MNHNS, CDR2 SASEGT. This chain's CDR3 is CATKGDSNQPQHF. The CDR3 nucleotides are TGTGCCACCAAAGGGGACAGCAATCAGCCCCAGCATTTT.

The chain recombines TRBV20-1 with TRBJ1-2; 9 nucleotides agree with TRBD1. Germline CDR1 is DFQATT and CDR2 is SNEGSKA (reference sequence). The CDR3 spans 13 residues. The trim removed 6 bases at V and 4 bases at J, leaving 6 bases unmatched. CDR3 nucleotide sequence: TGCAGTGCCCCCTTGACAGGGGGCTATGGCTACACCTTC. Its translation: CSAPLTGGYGYTF.

The chain has TRBV6-1 and TRBJ2-2, with D tentatively TRBD1 (6 bases). V was pared by 2 bases and J by 6 bases, with 7 bases between. Per germline, CDR1 MNHNS and CDR2 SASEGT. The CDR3 sequence is 13 residues long. The CDR3 spells CASSEHRAGELFF. CDR3 nucleotides: TGTGCCAGCAGTGAACACAGGGCCGGGGAGCTGTTTTTT.

This clonotype appeared many times. The V call is TRBV7-9, the J call TRBJ2-7, with 12 bases that match TRBD1. This CDR3 is 15 amino acids long. Germline V gene sequence: CDR1 SEHNR, CDR2 FQNEAQ (reference sequence). V trimming: 5 bases; J trimming: 4 bases; junction bases outside the gene matches: 6. CDR3 bases: TGTGCCAGCAGCCCAGGGACAGGGGGCAGGTACGAGCAGTACTTC. Residues: CASSPGTGGRYEQYF.

This clonotype was recorded many times. The J gene is TRBJ2-1, the V gene TRBV20-1; perhaps TRBD2 as D (6 bases). Germline V CDR1 and CDR2: DFQATT, SNEGSKA (reference sequence). Trimming took off 3 bases at V and 0 bases at J, with 6 bases between the two ends. This CDR3 is built from 13 residues. CDR3 sequence: CSASGSSYNEQFF. In DNA, the CDR3 is TGCAGTGCTAGCGGGAGCTCCTACAATGAGCAGTTCTTC.